Listed here is a single T cell receptor (beta chain). Other DNA sequences within the sample encode an identical CDR3. Trimming left V 2 bases short and J 4 bases short, with 8 bases between. CDR1 and CDR2 (germline): MNHEY, SVGAGI. CDR3 length: 13 residues. TCRdb keeps only in-frame clones here, not all; method: immunoSEQ multiplex PCR. The top ten hold approximately 1.8% of the sample, which has 150,000 to 200,000 clones, just over 85% seen once. These data are taken from a study of control samples from healthy donors and cancer patients. The chain links TRBV6-5 to TRBJ1-1; D is unclear. The material sequenced was blood. This clonotype was sampled from a man younger than 35 in good health. The CDR3 coding sequence is TGTGCCAGCAGTTACAGTAGAGGCACTGAAGCTTTCTTT. This sequence encodes CASSYSRGTEAFF.